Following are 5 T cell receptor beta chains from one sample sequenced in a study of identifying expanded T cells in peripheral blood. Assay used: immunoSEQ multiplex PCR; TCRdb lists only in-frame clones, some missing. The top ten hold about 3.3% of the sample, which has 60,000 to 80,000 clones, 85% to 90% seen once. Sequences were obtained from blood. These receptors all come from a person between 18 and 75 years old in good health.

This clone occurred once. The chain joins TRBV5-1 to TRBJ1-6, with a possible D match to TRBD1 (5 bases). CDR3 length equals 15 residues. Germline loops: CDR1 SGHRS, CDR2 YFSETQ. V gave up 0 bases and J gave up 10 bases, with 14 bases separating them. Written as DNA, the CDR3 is TGCGCCAGCAGCTTGGGAGCCAGGGAGGAGTCACCCCTCCACTTT. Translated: CASSLGAREESPLHF.

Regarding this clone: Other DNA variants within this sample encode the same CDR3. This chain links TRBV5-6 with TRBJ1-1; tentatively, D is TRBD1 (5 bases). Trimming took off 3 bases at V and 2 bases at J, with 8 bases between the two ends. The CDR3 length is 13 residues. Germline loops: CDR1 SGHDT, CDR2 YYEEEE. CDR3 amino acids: CASSWGLNTEAFF. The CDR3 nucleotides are TGTGCCAGCAGCTGGGGGTTAAACACTGAAGCTTTCTTT. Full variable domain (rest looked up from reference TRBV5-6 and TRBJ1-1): DAGVTQSPTHLIKTRGQQVTLRCSPKSGHDTVSWYQQALGQGPQFIFQYYEEEERQRGNFPDRFSGHQFPNYSSELNVNALLLGDSALYLCASSWGLNTEAFFGQGTRLTVV.

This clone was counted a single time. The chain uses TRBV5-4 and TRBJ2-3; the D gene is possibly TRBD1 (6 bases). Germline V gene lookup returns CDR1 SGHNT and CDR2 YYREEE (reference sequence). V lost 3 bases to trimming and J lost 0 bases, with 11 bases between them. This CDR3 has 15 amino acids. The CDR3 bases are TGTGCCAGCAGCTCCCGGACAGTAAGCACAGATACGCAGTATTTT. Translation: CASSSRTVSTDTQYF.

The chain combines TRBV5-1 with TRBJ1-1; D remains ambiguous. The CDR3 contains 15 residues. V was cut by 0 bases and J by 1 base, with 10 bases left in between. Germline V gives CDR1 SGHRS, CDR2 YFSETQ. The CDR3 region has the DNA TGCGCCAGCAGCTTGGTGTTAGAGGGGAACACTGAAGCTTTCTTT. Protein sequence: CASSLVLEGNTEAFF. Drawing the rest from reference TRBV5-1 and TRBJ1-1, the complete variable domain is KAGVTQTPRYLIKTRGQQVTLSCSPISGHRSVSWYQQTPGQGLQFLFEYFSETQRNKGNFPGRFSGRQFSNSRSEMNVSTLELGDSALYLCASSLVLEGNTEAFFGQGTRLTVV.

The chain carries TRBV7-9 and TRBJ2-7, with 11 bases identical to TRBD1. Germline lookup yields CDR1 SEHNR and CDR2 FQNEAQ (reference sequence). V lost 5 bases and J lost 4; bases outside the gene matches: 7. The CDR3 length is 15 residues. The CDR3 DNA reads TGTGCCAGCAGCGCTCCGGGACAGGGGGTTTACGAGCAGTACTTC. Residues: CASSAPGQGVYEQYF.